The 17 T cell receptor beta chains below all came from one sample that was sequenced in a study of blood T cell repertoires in COVID-19. The repertoire was sequenced with immunoSEQ multiplex PCR; TCRdb's copy has only in-frame clones and lacks some. The table includes 150,000 to 200,000 clones, 75% to 90% detected once. Material for sequencing was PBMCs or T cells enriched from blood (not recorded which). These TCRs come from a man aged 35 to 55 who had recovered from COVID-19.

The chain recombines TRBV4-2 with TRBJ1-6, with D unresolved. The CDR3 runs to 17 residues. CDR1 and CDR2 from the germline V gene are LGHNA and YNFKEQ. V lost 1 base, J lost 8 bases, and 18 bases lay in between. The CDR3 spells CASSQARGANFDSPLHF. CDR3 sequence (DNA): TGTGCCAGCAGCCAAGCAAGAGGCGCGAATTTCGATTCACCCCTCCACTTT.

V and J are TRBV12-3 or TRBV12-4 and TRBJ1-1; D gene uncertain. V was trimmed by 6 bases and J by 4 bases, leaving 12 bases between them. The CDR3 has 13 amino acids. This CDR3 is CASSRGLTTEAFF. The DNA of the CDR3 is TGTGCCAGCAGCCGCGGTCTGACCACTGAAGCTTTCTTT.

This sequence joins TRBV15 and TRBJ2-1; 7 nucleotides agree with TRBD1. Germline CDR1 is LNHNV and CDR2 is YYDKDF (reference sequence). The V and J ends lost 0 bases and 10 bases, in that order; junction bases with no gene match: 12. CDR3 length: 16 residues. The CDR3 reads CATSRDTTGWTGEQFF. The DNA of the CDR3 is TGTGCCACCAGCAGAGATACGACAGGGTGGACCGGGGAGCAGTTCTTC.

The chain employs TRBV28 and TRBJ2-7; 9 bases fit TRBD1. The CDR3 is made up of 15 amino acids. From germline, CDR1 is MDHEN and CDR2 SYDVKM. V lost 2 bases to trimming and J lost 5 bases; unmatched junction nucleotides: 7. CDR3 residues: CASSLGGQGNDEQYF. The DNA of the CDR3 is TGTGCCAGCAGTTTAGGGGGACAGGGTAACGACGAGCAGTACTTC.

The chain carries TRBV29-1 and TRBJ2-1; D not certain. The CDR3 extends over 15 amino acids. Per germline, CDR1 SQVTM and CDR2 ANQGSEA. V was cut by 8 bases and J by 6 bases, with 23 bases left in between. For the CDR3, the DNA is TGCAGCATTTCCCCCACCAAAGCTCGCGGCAATGAGCAGTTCTTC. Residues: CSISPTKARGNEQFF.

CDR3 in amino acids: CASSLSLPGLADTDTQYF. The CDR3 nucleotides read TGTGCCAGCAGCTTAAGTCTGCCGGGACTAGCGGACACAGATACGCAGTATTTT. The chain recombines TRBV11-3 with TRBJ2-3, with 11 bases lining up with TRBD2. This CDR3 has 18 amino acids. V shed 2 bases and J 2 bases; nucleotides not matched to a gene: 9. CDR1 and CDR2 (germline): SGHNT, YENEEA. The complete variable domain, with remaining parts taken from reference TRBV11-3 and TRBJ2-3, reads EAGVVQSPRYKIIEKKQPVAFWCNPISGHNTLYWYLQNLGQGPELLIRYENEEAVDDSQLPKDRFSAERLKGVDSTLKIQPAELGDSAVYLCASSLSLPGLADTDTQYFGPGTRLTVL.

Only a few counts were recorded for this clone. The chain carries TRBV6-5 and TRBJ1-5; TRBD1 agrees at 8 bases. V lost 6 bases, J lost 5 bases, and 6 bases stayed unmatched. CDR1 is MNHEY and CDR2 is SVGAGI in the germline V gene. The CDR3 totals 14 residues. The CDR3 DNA is TGTGCCAGCAGCCTGGGACAGGAAGATCAGCCCCAGCATTTT. This encodes CASSLGQEDQPQHF.

The rearrangement links TRBV5-1 to TRBJ1-6, with 7 bases lining up with TRBD1. The ends lost 2 bases at V and 8 bases at J; junction bases unmatched: 7. Per the germline V gene, CDR1 is SGHRS and CDR2 is YFSETQ. The CDR3 is 15 residues long. CDR3 nucleotides: TGCGCCAGCAGCTTTGAACAGGGGACGGATTCACCCCTCCACTTT. Translating it yields CASSFEQGTDSPLHF. Looking up the rest from reference TRBV5-1 and TRBJ1-6 gives the full variable domain: KAGVTQTPRYLIKTRGQQVTLSCSPISGHRSVSWYQQTPGQGLQFLFEYFSETQRNKGNFPGRFSGRQFSNSRSEMNVSTLELGDSALYLCASSFEQGTDSPLHFGNGTRLTVT.

The chain carries TRBV4-2 and TRBJ1-1; D is unresolved. From germline, CDR1 is LGHNA and CDR2 YNFKEQ. Trimming shortened V by 0 bases and J by 1 base, and 9 bases separated the two germline ends. The CDR3 is made up of 15 amino acids. The chain's CDR3 is CASSQDSAGNTEAFF. The CDR3 nucleotides are TGTGCCAGCAGCCAAGATTCGGCGGGGAACACTGAAGCTTTCTTT.

This rearrangement joins TRBV5-6 to TRBJ1-2, with D tentatively TRBD1 (5 bases). Germline CDR1 and CDR2: SGHDT and YYEEEE. Trimming stripped 4 bases from V and 4 bases from J, with 17 bases between. This CDR3 comprises 15 residues. The CDR3 reads CASSPELTVSYGYTF. The CDR3 coding sequence is TGTGCCAGCAGCCCAGAACTGACAGTCTCCTATGGCTACACCTTC.

This clone was found a few times. The CDR3, as DNA: TGTGCCAGCACCAAGGACAGGGGTGGCGTGAGCAATCAGCCCCAGCATTTT. This codes for CASTKDRGGVSNQPQHF. The chain links TRBV2 to TRBJ1-5, with TRBD1 matching over 9 bases. Germline lookup yields CDR1 SNHLY and CDR2 FYNNEI. CDR3 length: 17 amino acids. V lost 7 bases and J lost 1; bases outside the gene matches: 11. The whole variable domain, remainder taken from reference TRBV2 and TRBJ1-5, is EPEVTQTPSHQVTQMGQEVILRCVPISNHLYFYWYRQILGQKVEFLVSFYNNEISEKSEIFDDQFSVERPDGSNFTLKIRSTKLEDSAMYFCASTKDRGGVSNQPQHFGDGTRLSIL.

V usage is TRBV2 and J usage is TRBJ1-2, with D possibly TRBD1 on 6 matching bases. Per germline, CDR1 SNHLY and CDR2 FYNNEI. V was cut by 6 bases and J by 3 bases, with 17 bases left in between. This CDR3 has 15 residues. The CDR3 is CASSTGPQGDYGYTF. The CDR3 coding sequence is TGTGCCAGCAGCACCGGGCCACAGGGAGACTATGGCTACACCTTC.

The gene calls are TRBV14 and TRBJ2-7; TRBD1 matches 10 bases. CDR1 is SGHDN and CDR2 is FVKESK in the germline V gene. Trimming removed 3 bases from V and 5 bases from J; junction bases left unmatched: 7. The CDR3 sequence is 15 residues long. The CDR3 loop is CASSHFRDRGDEQYF. The CDR3 DNA sequence: TGTGCCAGCAGCCATTTCCGGGACAGGGGCGACGAGCAGTACTTC.

The rearrangement links TRBV27 to TRBJ2-3; TRBD2 might be the D (6 bases). Germline V gene lookup returns CDR1 MNHEY and CDR2 SMNVEV (reference sequence). The CDR3 sequence is 15 residues long. With 5 bases removed from V and 4 bases from J, the gap between germline ends came to 16 bases. CDR3 nucleotides: TGTGCCAGCAGTCTGAGCCCGGGAGTCGCAGATACGCAGTATTTT. Translating gives CASSLSPGVADTQYF.

The chain links TRBV7-8 to TRBJ1-3; 12 nucleotides line up with TRBD1. CDR1 and CDR2 from the germline V gene are SGHVS and FQNEAQ. Trimming cost V 4 bases and J 3 bases; bases outside gene matches: 4. This CDR3 has 16 residues. CDR3 DNA: TGTGCCAGCAGCTCCGGGACAGGGGGCTTTGGAAACACCATATATTTT. Protein sequence: CASSSGTGGFGNTIYF.

The chain is built from TRBV7-6 and TRBJ1-1, with D possibly TRBD1 on 5 matching bases. This CDR3 is built from 17 residues. V lost 0 bases and J 1 base, leaving 15 bases between the germline ends. Germline-derived CDR1 and CDR2 are SGHVS and FNYEAQ. CDR3 coding DNA: TGTGCCAGCAGCTTAGCGTCCCGTACCCAGGGGAACACTGAAGCTTTCTTT. Its protein is CASSLASRTQGNTEAFF.

The genes are TRBV3-1 (or the pseudogene TRBV3-2) and TRBJ1-2, with D uncertain. V lost 5 bases and J lost 5, with 6 bases in between. The germline V gene has CDR1 LGHDT and CDR2 YNNKEL (reference sequence). This CDR3 has 11 amino acids. The CDR3 spells CASSYEYGYTF. The CDR3 DNA sequence: TGTGCCAGCAGCTACGAGTATGGCTACACCTTC.